This T cell receptor beta chain appears in the sequencing data of a study of cytomegalovirus exposure and HLA in healthy donors. Study findings and constraints: In a later analysis, TCR beta V- and J-gene trimming showed a link to a missense DCLRE1C variant.

Germline values: CDR1 SNHLY, CDR2 FYNNEI. The CDR3 totals 14 residues. After removal of 7 bases from V and 9 bases from J, the junction contained 8 bases not matched to a gene. About this clone: The antigen remains unidentified.

The primer mix had 60 Vbeta and 13 Jbeta primers. Generated by immunoSEQ multiplex PCR, the TCRdb table keeps only in-frame clones and is missing some. The sample yields about 180,000 clones, 60% to 85% seen once. Sequenced sample: PBMCs. This chain uses TRBV2 with TRBJ2-1; 11 bases fit TRBD2. This TCR derives from a man in his forties in good health and CMV-seronegative. The DNA for the CDR3 is TGTGCCAGCAAGCCGGGACTAGCGGTGATTGAGCAGTTCTTC. Protein product: CASKPGLAVIEQFF.